The entry below gives a single TCR beta chain sequence along with its context. Antigen unknown. The protocol was immunoSEQ multiplex PCR, while the TCRdb copy is restricted to in-frame clones and leaves out a portion. The table has about 1.5 million clones, around 95% seen once; the top ten hold about 1.2%. The data belong to a study of shared clonotypes between healthy human individuals. Study-level results: Genetic and exposure-history diversity was limited by the few donors. Non-shared clonotypes had lower generation probabilities than clonotypes shared by all four sorted-subset donors.

This CDR3 has 20 amino acids. The V gene is TRBV12-2, the J gene TRBJ2-7. TRBV12-2 has pseudogene status. This sequence was found in a man aged 25-45 years in good health. Sequencing input: naive CD4+ T cells sorted from blood. Noted subset: CD45RA+ positively selected. CDR3 nucleotides: TGTGCAAGTCGCTTAGCGGTCCCCCCCTTATTTCCGGCCCCCTGCTACGAGCAGTACTTC. Protein product: CASRLAVPPLFPAPCYEQYF.